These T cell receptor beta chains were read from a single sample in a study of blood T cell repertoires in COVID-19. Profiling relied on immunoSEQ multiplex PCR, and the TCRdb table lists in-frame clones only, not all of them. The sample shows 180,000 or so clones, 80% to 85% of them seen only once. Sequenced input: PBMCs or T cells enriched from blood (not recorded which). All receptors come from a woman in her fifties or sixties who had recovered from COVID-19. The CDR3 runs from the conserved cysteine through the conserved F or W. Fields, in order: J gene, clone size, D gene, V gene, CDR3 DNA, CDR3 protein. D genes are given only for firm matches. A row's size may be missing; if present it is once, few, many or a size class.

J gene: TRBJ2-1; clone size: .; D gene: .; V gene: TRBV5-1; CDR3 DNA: TGCGCCAGCGGTTCGCAGGGTGCCTCCGATGAGCAGTTCTTC; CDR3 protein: CASGSQGASDEQFF
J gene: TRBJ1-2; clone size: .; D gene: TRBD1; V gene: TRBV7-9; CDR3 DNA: TGTGCCAGCAGCTCGCCCAGCGGACAGGGGGCGCGGGACTATGGCTACACCTTC; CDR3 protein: CASSSPSGQGARDYGYTF
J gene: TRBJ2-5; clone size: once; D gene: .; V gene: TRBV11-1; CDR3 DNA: TGTGCCAGCAGCTTAGGCGTTAGAGAGACCCAGTACTTC; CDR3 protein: CASSLGVRETQYF
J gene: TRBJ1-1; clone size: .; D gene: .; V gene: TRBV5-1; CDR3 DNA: TGCGCCAGCAGCTTGGGACAGGTATCTTTCTTT; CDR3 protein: CASSLGQVSFF
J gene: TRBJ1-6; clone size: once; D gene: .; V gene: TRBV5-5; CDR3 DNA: TGTGCCAGCAGCTTGGACCCAGGCTTTAGTTCACCCCTCCACTTT; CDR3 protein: CASSLDPGFSSPLHF
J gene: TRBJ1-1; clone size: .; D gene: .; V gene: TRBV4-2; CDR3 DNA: TGTGCCAGCAGCCATCAACAGGGAGGGACTGAAGCTTTCTTT; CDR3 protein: CASSHQQGGTEAFF
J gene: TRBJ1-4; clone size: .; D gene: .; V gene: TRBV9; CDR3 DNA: TGTGCCAGCAGCGTAGGCCGGGCAACTAATGAAAAACTGTTTTTT; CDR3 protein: CASSVGRATNEKLFF
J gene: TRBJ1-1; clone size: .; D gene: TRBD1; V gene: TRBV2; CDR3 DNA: TGTGCCAGCGAGGCGGAGGGGGCCGCCGGTGAAGCTTTCTTT; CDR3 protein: CASEAEGAAGEAFF
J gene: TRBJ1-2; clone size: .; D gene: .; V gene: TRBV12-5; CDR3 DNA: TGTGCTAGTGGTTTCGGTTACTATGGCTACACCTTC; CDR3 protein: CASGFGYYGYTF
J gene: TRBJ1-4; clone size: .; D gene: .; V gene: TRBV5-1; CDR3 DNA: TGCGCCAGCAGCTCGCCAGGGGTGGAAAAACTGTTTTTT; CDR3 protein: CASSSPGVEKLFF
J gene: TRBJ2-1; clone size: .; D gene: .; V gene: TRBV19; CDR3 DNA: TGTGCCAGTAGTATTCAACCCCAGGGATCCTACAATGAGCAGTTCTTC; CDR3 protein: CASSIQPQGSYNEQFF
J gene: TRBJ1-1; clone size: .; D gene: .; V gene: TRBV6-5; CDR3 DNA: TGTGCCAGCACCCCCCAAAGTGGGAGCACTGAAGCTTTCTTT; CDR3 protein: CASTPQSGSTEAFF
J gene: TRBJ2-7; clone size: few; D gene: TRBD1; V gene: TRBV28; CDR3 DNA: TGTGCCAGCAGTTCTCCGGGACAGGGATATTCCCACGAGCAGTACTTC; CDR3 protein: CASSSPGQGYSHEQYF
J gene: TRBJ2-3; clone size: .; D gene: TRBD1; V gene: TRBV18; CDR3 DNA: TGTGCCAGCTCAGCCTCGACAGGGGTTGGGGGAGATACGCAGTATTTT; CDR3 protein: CASSASTGVGGDTQYF
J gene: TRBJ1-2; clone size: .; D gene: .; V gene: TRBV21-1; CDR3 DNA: TGTGCCAGCAGCAAAGGGAAAAGACTATTTACTAACTATGGCTACACCTTC; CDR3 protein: CASSKGKRLFTNYGYTF
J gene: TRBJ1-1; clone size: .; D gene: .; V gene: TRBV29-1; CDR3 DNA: TGCAGCGTTGAAGAGGGGGGGAGGAACACTGAAGCTTTCTTT; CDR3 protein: CSVEEGGRNTEAFF
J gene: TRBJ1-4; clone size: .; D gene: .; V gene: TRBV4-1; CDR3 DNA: TGCGCCAGCAGCCAAGACCGCACCCTAGCCCAAAAACTGTTTTTT; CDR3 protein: CASSQDRTLAQKLFF
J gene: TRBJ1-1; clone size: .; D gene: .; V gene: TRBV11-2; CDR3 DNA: TGTGCCAGCAGCTTTACAGAAAGTGAAGCTTTCTTT; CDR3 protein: CASSFTESEAFF
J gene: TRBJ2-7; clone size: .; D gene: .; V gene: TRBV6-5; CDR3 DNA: TGTGCCAGCAGTTACTCCAGGGGTGGCGAGCAGTACTTC; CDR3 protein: CASSYSRGGEQYF
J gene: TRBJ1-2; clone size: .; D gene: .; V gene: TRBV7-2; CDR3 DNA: TGTGCCAGCAGCTTAGGGGGGCGAATGGATGGCTACACCTTC; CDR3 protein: CASSLGGRMDGYTF
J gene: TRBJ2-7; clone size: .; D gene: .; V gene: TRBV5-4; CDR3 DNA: TGTGCCAGCAGCTTGGACAGGAGATACGAGCAGTACTTC; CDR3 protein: CASSLDRRYEQYF
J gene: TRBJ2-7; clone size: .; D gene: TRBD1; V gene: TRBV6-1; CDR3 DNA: TGTGCCAGCAGTGAAGCCCCGACAGGGTACGAGCAGTACTTC; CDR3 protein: CASSEAPTGYEQYF
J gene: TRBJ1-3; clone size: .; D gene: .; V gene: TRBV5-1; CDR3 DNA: TGCGCCAGCAGCTTGGCAGGGGCGCAATATAGAAACACCATATATTTT; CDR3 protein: CASSLAGAQYRNTIYF
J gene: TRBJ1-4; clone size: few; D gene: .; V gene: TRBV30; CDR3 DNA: TGTGCCTGGAGGGCCCCTGGGACAAGGGGTGAAAAACTGTTTTTT; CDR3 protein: CAWRAPGTRGEKLFF
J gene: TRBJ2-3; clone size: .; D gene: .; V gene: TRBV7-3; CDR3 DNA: TGTGCCAGCAGTGGCGGTTTGGCAGATACGCAGTATTTT; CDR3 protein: CASSGGLADTQYF
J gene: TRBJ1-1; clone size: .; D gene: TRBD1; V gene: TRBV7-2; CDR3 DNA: TGTGCCAGCAGCGTGACAGGGGGCACTGAAGCTTTCTTT; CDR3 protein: CASSVTGGTEAFF
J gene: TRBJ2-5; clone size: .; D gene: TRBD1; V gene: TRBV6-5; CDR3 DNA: TGTGCCAGCAGGGAGCGGGACAGGGGGGCTGAGACCCAGTACTTC; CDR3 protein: CASRERDRGAETQYF
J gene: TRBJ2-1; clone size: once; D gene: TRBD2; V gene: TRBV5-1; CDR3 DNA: TGCGCCAGCAGCTTACGACTAGCGGGAGACAATGAGCAGTTCTTC; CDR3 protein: CASSLRLAGDNEQFF
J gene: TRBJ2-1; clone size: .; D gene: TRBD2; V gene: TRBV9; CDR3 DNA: TGTGCCAGCAGCGTAGGGGTTAGCGGGAGCTTGGAGCAGTTCTTC; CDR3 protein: CASSVGVSGSLEQFF
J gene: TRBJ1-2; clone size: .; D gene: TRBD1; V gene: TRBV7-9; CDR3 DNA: TGTGCCAGCAGCTTAGGGACAGGAATTCGCACCTTC; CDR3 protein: CASSLGTGIRTF
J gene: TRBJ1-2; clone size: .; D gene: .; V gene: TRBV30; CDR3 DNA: TGTGCCTGGAGTCGGAAACAGATAAATGGCTACACCTTC; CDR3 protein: CAWSRKQINGYTF
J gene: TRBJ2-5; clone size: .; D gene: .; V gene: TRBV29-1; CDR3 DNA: TGCAGCGTCAGGGTAAGGGCGACCCAGTACTTC; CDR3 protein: CSVRVRATQYF
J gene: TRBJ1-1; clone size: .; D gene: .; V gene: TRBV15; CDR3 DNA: TGTGCCACCAGCAGATCCTCCATGGGCTGGACTGAAGCTTTCTTT; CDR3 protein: CATSRSSMGWTEAFF
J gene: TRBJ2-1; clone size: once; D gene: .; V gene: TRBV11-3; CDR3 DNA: TGTGCCAGCAGCAGCCAGGGTTACAATGAGCAGTTCTTC; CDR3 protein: CASSSQGYNEQFF
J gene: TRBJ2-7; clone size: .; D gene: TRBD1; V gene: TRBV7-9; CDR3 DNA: TGTGCCAGCAGCCCTTGGACAGGGGGGACCTACGAGCAGTACTTC; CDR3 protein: CASSPWTGGTYEQYF
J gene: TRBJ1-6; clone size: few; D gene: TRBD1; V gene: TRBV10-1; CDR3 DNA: TGCGCCAGCAGTGATACAGGGGTCTCACCCCTCCACTTT; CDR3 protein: CASSDTGVSPLHF
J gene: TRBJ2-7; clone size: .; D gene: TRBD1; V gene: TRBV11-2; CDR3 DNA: TGTGCCAGCAGTCTCCTGGACAGGGGAAGCGAGCAGTACTTC; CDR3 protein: CASSLLDRGSEQYF
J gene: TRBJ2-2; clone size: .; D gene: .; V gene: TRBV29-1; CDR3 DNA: TGCAGCGTTTTCAGCACCGGGGAGCTGTTTTTT; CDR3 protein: CSVFSTGELFF
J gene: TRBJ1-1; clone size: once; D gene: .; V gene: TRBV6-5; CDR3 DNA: TGTGCCAGCAGTCCTCCAGGGGACACTGAAGCTTTCTTT; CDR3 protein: CASSPPGDTEAFF
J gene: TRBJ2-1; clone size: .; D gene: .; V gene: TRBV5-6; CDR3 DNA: TGTGCCAGCACCCTCCTCGGAGGGACAGTTTACAATGAGCAGTTCTTC; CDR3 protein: CASTLLGGTVYNEQFF
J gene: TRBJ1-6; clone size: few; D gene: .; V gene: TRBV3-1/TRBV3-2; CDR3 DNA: TGTGCCAGCAGCCAGGGGGCAATATCCCTCCACTTT; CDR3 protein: CASSQGAISLHF